Only a few counts were recorded for the clone carrying this TCR beta chain. Antigen specificity is unknown. Time point described: week 5, during vaccination. The investigators gave 300 ug of mutant IDH1 20-mer peptide in each vaccine dose, together with topical imiquimod. These data come from a study of a mutant IDH1 vaccine in newly diagnosed glioma. Overall study context: Vaccines were first given 4-6 weeks after radiotherapy alone, or with temozolomide cycles. Mean patient age was approximately 39 years; about 60% were male and 37.5% female. Those enrolled had earlier been treated with radiotherapy, temozolomide, or both, mostly both. Notes on the study in general: Shifts in the top peripheral T cell clonotypes seemed unrelated to pseudoprogression.

V was clipped by 2 bases and J by 8 bases, with 15 bases between them. Germline-derived CDR1 and CDR2 are SNHLY and FYNNEI. The CDR3 totals 14 residues. Only in-frame clones appear in the TCRdb table, and some are missing; sequencing was by immunoSEQ multiplex PCR. Of 30,000 to 40,000 clones in the sample, 45% to 70% are singletons; the top ten hold 11%. This chain uses TRBV2 with TRBJ1-2; D is uncertain. The specimen was PBMCs, collected from a glioma patient whose treatment included an IDH1 peptide vaccine. The clonotype comes from a woman under 30 with glioma. CDR3 protein: CASSEFPDLDGYTF. The CDR3 bases are TGTGCCAGCAGTGAATTTCCAGACCTTGACGGCTACACCTTC. The whole variable domain, remainder taken from reference TRBV2 and TRBJ1-2, is EPEVTQTPSHQVTQMGQEVILRCVPISNHLYFYWYRQILGQKVEFLVSFYNNEISEKSEIFDDQFSVERPDGSNFTLKIRSTKLEDSAMYFCASSEFPDLDGYTFGSGTRLTVV.